The TCR beta chain under discussion was sequenced for a study of T cell responses to AZD1222 COVID-19 vaccine (TCRdb year 2021). Regarding the research as a whole: AZD1222 recipients whose second dose came at about 4 weeks and those whose second dose came at about 12 weeks were combined into one group, since spike-specific TCR depth and breadth did not differ between the two schedules. A total of just over 230 trial participants underwent TCR sequencing, of whom roughly 210 had received two doses of AZD1222 and roughly 26 had received two doses of the MenACWY control vaccine. Trial participants were enrolled into age subgroups of 18-55, 56-69 and 70-plus years, which contained 148, 28 and 57 TCR-sequenced participants, respectively.

A note on this clone: Its antigen is still unknown. No qualities accompany the bases; no much larger clone lies one base away.

The CDR3 regions of human TCRbeta chains were subjected to immunosequencing. The study's own analysis went as follows. TCRs in the repertoires were matched against a reference library of SARS-CoV-2-specific TCRs that had been generated with the MIRA antigen-specificity platform. Breadth was defined as the fraction of unique TCRs that were SARS-CoV-2-associated, and depth was defined as the fraction of total T cells that were SARS-CoV-2-associated. Using the MIRA data, every spike-specific TCR was mapped to the spike region that the TCR reacted to and assigned to either a CD4 or a CD8 class. Log10-transformed breadth and depth values were compared by one-way ANOVA with Sidak's multiple comparisons tests. TCRdb obtained this table from immuneACCESS and retained in-frame rearrangements with V and J assigned. These tables miss some clones; where compared with another copy, unresolved V genes account for less than half of the shortfall, and the remainder is unexplained. D and trimming come from the DNA, and the V and J calls and clone size come from that table. Counted in this sample were about 99,000 clones; about 92% of them appeared once. The ten largest make up 4% to 5.5% of the sample.

As encoded in the germline V gene, CDR1 is MNHEY while CDR2 is SVGAGI. For this chain, trimming is 3 bases at the V end and 4 bases at the J end, and the number of junction bases without a gene match is 5. Counted from cysteine to phenylalanine, this CDR3 has 14 amino acids. Only the CDR3 DNA is retained, 42 bases long and in frame from the first base. The time point label on this specimen signifies: baseline before first vaccination. Vaccinee samples were obtained from the UK trials COV001 and COV002, which included a single-blind randomized controlled phase 2/3 trial of AZD1222 (ChAdOx1 nCoV-19) in healthy adults. For TCRbeta chain sequencing, PBMC samples were collected from trial participants at day 0 and at day 28 after the second dose. The research as a whole found: After two AZD1222 doses, spike-specific TCR breadth and depth were significantly higher than at day 0 and than in MenACWY recipients. Reportedly, close to half of the unique spike-specific TCRs recognized epitopes lying outside the regions that are mutated in the B.1.351 and B.1.1.7 variants. No day 14 peak-response samples were available, so repertoires were characterized only after the peak T cell response. Participants were mostly white British, with more females than males. The authors suggested clonal diversity may have been underestimated. The vaccine-associated CD4 TCRs covered the entire spike protein, and the dominant responses fell in regions 160-218 and 743-854. The 56-69-year group was small, and its depth increase did not reach significance, likely because of low power. Conclusions about previously exposed vaccinees are limited, since just six or seven AZD1222 recipients were seropositive for SARS-CoV-2 at baseline.

The source material was peripheral blood, sampled on day 0 of AZD1222 vaccination. The sequence joins TRBV6-5 to TRBJ1-2, and 7 junction bases match TRBD1. This clonotype was sampled from an adult in good health. The CDR3 reads as follows: CASSYTGTAYGYTF. The sequence in DNA is TGTGCCAGCAGTTATACCGGGACAGCCTATGGCTACACCTTC.